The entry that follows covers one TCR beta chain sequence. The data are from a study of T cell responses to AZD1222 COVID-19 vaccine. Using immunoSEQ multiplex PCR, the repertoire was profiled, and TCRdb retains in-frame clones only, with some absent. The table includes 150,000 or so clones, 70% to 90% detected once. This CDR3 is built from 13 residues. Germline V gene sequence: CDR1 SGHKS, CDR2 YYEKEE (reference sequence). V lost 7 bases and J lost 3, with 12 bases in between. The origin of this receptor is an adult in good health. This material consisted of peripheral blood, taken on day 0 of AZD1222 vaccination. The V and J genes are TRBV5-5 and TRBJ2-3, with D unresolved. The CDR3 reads CASRWESTDTQYF. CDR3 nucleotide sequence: TGTGCCAGCCGTTGGGAATCGACAGATACGCAGTATTTT.